One and the same sample provided the 14 T cell receptor beta chains below, sequenced in a study of cytomegalovirus exposure and HLA in healthy donors. With 60 Vbeta and 13 Jbeta primers, the PCR was carried out. Assay used: immunoSEQ multiplex PCR; TCRdb lists only in-frame clones, some missing. In total, the table holds about 41,000 clones. The specimen sequenced was PBMCs. The receptors stem from a man aged 25-45 years in good health and CMV-seronegative.

The V gene is TRBV13, the J gene TRBJ2-7, with D maybe TRBD1 (6 bases). The CDR3 is 14 amino acids. Germline V CDR1 and CDR2: PRHDT, FYEKMQ (reference sequence). Trimming removed 5 bases from V and 2 bases from J, with 13 bases in between. The CDR3 DNA reads as TGTGCCAGCAGCCAAGACAGGACGACCTACGAGCAGTACTTC. It is translated as CASSQDRTTYEQYF.

The gene calls are TRBV30 and TRBJ2-2, with D perhaps TRBD1 (5 bases). Germline CDR1 reads GTSNPN; CDR2 reads SVGIG (reference sequence). This CDR3 has 16 residues. The V gene lost 0 bases and the J gene lost 3 bases, with 14 bases spanning the gap. The CDR3 protein is CAWSVILDRDTGELFF. CDR3 bases: TGTGCCTGGAGTGTAATTTTAGACAGAGACACCGGGGAGCTGTTTTTT.

This sequence joins TRBV15 and TRBJ1-1; D possibly corresponds to TRBD1 (5 bases). Germline CDR1 is LNHNV and CDR2 is YYDKDF (reference sequence). The CDR3 runs to 14 residues. Between the trimmed V and J ends, which lost 0 bases and 7 bases, there was a span of 12 bases. CDR3 sequence: CATSRDNQGGEAFF. DNA for the CDR3: TGTGCCACCAGCAGAGATAACCAGGGTGGTGAAGCTTTCTTT.

This chain joins TRBV5-4 and TRBJ2-2; TRBD1 agrees at 10 bases. This CDR3 contains 15 residues. The trim removed 4 bases at V and 7 bases at J, leaving 7 bases unmatched. Per the germline V gene, CDR1 is SGHNT and CDR2 is YYREEE (reference sequence). The CDR3 DNA is TGTGCCAGCAGCCCGGGACAGGGGTCGAACGGGGAGCTGTTTTTT. Translating gives CASSPGQGSNGELFF.

This chain uses TRBV7-9 with TRBJ2-1; no firm D call. Per germline, CDR1 SEHNR and CDR2 FQNEAQ (reference sequence). V was cut by 2 bases and J by 2 bases, with 10 bases left in between. This CDR3 is 15 amino acids long. The CDR3 spells CASSLSLAPYNEQFF. Written as DNA, the CDR3 is TGTGCCAGCAGCTTATCCCTGGCCCCCTACAATGAGCAGTTCTTC.

The chain links TRBV6-1 to TRBJ2-1; D may be TRBD2 (6 bases). CDR3 length equals 17 residues. CDR1 MNHNS and CDR2 SASEGT come from the germline V gene. Trimming pared 4 bases from V and 4 bases from J, leaving 20 bases between. In DNA, the CDR3 is TGTGCCAGCAGTGCGGCTAGCGCCCCGATCCATTACAATGAGCAGTTCTTC. Encoded protein: CASSAASAPIHYNEQFF.

V is TRBV19 and J is TRBJ1-5, with 10 bases fitting TRBD1. This CDR3 contains 15 residues. V dropped 3 bases and J dropped 5; count of bases not matched to a gene: 4. Germline values: CDR1 LNHDA, CDR2 SQIVND (reference sequence). The DNA for the CDR3 is TGTGCCAGTAGTATTGGAGGACAGGGGGATCAGCCCCAGCATTTT. Its protein is CASSIGGQGDQPQHF.

Comment on this clone: At one boundary the junction diverges from the germline segment, which might be a read error. Other DNA sequences in the same sample also yield this CDR3. The genes are TRBV4-3 and TRBJ1-6; 8 positions match TRBD1. Germline V gene lookup returns CDR1 LGHNA and CDR2 YSLEER. CDR3 length equals 15 residues. The CDR3 coding sequence is TGCGCCAGCAGCCAAACCGGACAGGGAGGTTCACCCCTACACTTT. Amino acids: CASSQTGQGGSPLHF.

This sequence joins TRBV5-6 and TRBJ1-1; D not certain. The CDR3 is 13 amino acids. Germline V gene lookup returns CDR1 SGHDT and CDR2 YYEEEE. V lost 4 bases and J 11 bases, leaving 18 bases between the germline ends. The CDR3 DNA reads as TGTGCCAGCAGCCCCACTCTGAGCCTATGGGCTTTCTTT. Translated: CASSPTLSLWAFF.

The gene calls are TRBV12-5 and TRBJ2-2; possible D gene TRBD1, 6 bases. CDR3 length: 14 residues. The V gene's germline CDR1 is LGHNT and CDR2 FRNRAP. Trimming shortened V by 6 bases and J by 4 bases, and 12 bases separated the two germline ends. CDR3 sequence: CASGKGQSTGELFF. DNA for the CDR3: TGTGCTAGTGGGAAAGGACAGAGCACCGGGGAGCTGTTTTTT. Variable domain in full (rest from reference TRBV12-5 and TRBJ2-2): DARVTQTPRHKVTEMGQEVTMRCQPILGHNTVFWYRQTMMQGLELLAYFRNRAPLDDSGMPKDRFSAEMPDATLATLKIQPSEPRDSAVYFCASGKGQSTGELFFGEGSRLTVL.

V usage is TRBV18 and J usage is TRBJ1-1; weak D call: TRBD1 (6 bases). Germline V gene sequence: CDR1 KGHSH, CDR2 LQKENI. Trimming stripped 1 base from V and 6 bases from J, with 18 bases between. CDR3 size: 16 residues. The CDR3 sequence: CASSPLMAETGSEAFF. The CDR3 region has the DNA TGTGCCAGCTCACCACTGATGGCCGAAACAGGGTCTGAAGCTTTCTTT.

The chain carries TRBV4-2 and TRBJ2-1, with no clear D. This CDR3 comprises 15 residues. With 0 bases removed from V and 3 bases from J, the gap between germline ends came to 9 bases. Germline V gene sequence: CDR1 LGHNA, CDR2 YNFKEQ. The DNA for the CDR3 is TGTGCCAGCAGCCAAGATAATACTATCTACAATGAGCAGTTCTTC. This encodes CASSQDNTIYNEQFF.

The chain is built from TRBV27 and TRBJ1-1; 10 bases are shared with TRBD1. CDR3 length: 12 amino acids. Germline assignment: CDR1 MNHEY and CDR2 SMNVEV (reference sequence). With V trimmed by 8 bases and J by 5 bases, 2 bases remained unmatched. CDR3 coding DNA: TGTGCCAGCCGGACAGGGGGGACTGAAGCTTTCTTT. The encoded protein is CASRTGGTEAFF.

The chain carries TRBV6-1 and TRBJ2-5; 7 bases align to TRBD1. The CDR3 is made up of 18 amino acids. The J segment lost 5 bases and the V segment lost 3 bases, leaving 18 bases of the junction unmatched. The germline CDR1 and CDR2 sequences are MNHNS and SASEGT. CDR3 protein: CASSDQKTGRIFQETQYF. The CDR3 DNA reads TGTGCCAGCAGTGACCAGAAGACAGGGCGAATATTTCAGGAGACCCAGTACTTC.